This T cell receptor (beta chain) was retrieved from a study of shared clonotypes between healthy human individuals. Germline CDR1 SGHVS, CDR2 FNYEAQ. V was clipped by 5 bases and J by 7 bases; unmatched bases: 9. The CDR3 runs 15 residues. Every subset's genomic DNA went evenly onto several immunoSEQ plates. Using immunoSEQ multiplex PCR, the repertoire was profiled, and TCRdb retains in-frame clones only, with some absent. The sample has over a million clones, more than 95% seen once. Material: naive CD4+ T cells sorted from blood. Documented subset: CD45RA+ positively selected. This chain links TRBV7-6 with TRBJ1-4; TRBD1 aligns across 8 bases. The TCR originated in a man aged 25 to 45 in good health. This chain's CDR3 is CASSKIETGVEKLFF. The CDR3 nucleotides are TGTGCCAGCAGCAAAATAGAGACAGGGGTTGAAAAACTGTTTTTT.